The 16 T cell receptor beta chains below all came from one sample that was sequenced in a study of OX40 agonist ivuxolimab in advanced cancers. Libraries were prepared by immunoSEQ multiplex PCR; TCRdb keeps only in-frame clonotypes and omits some of them. In the table there are 65,000 to 75,000 clones, approximately 89% of which are singletons. The sample in question was CD4+ or CD8+ T cells sorted from blood, obtained in a trial of the OX40 agonist ivuxolimab. These receptor sequences come from an adult with an advanced solid tumor such as melanoma, head and neck, liver or kidney cancer.

The chain has TRBV10-1 and TRBJ1-1; 7 nucleotides agree with TRBD1. CDR3 length: 14 residues. The V and J ends lost 2 bases and 11 bases, in that order; junction bases with no gene match: 11. Germline loops: CDR1 WNHNN, CDR2 SYGVQD (reference sequence). The CDR3 sequence is CASSEDQLGQEAFF. The DNA for the CDR3 is TGCGCCAGCAGTGAGGATCAATTAGGACAGGAGGCTTTCTTT.

The chain carries TRBV19 and TRBJ2-1, with TRBD2 matching over 8 bases. Germline V gives CDR1 LNHDA, CDR2 SQIVND (reference sequence). The CDR3 covers 15 residues. After removal of 7 bases from V and 0 bases from J, the junction contained 5 bases not matched to a gene. CDR3 loop: CASNLAGHSYNEQFF. The CDR3 DNA is TGTGCCAGTAACCTAGCGGGTCACTCCTACAATGAGCAGTTCTTC.

This rearrangement joins TRBV27 to TRBJ1-1, with 7 bases fitting TRBD1. There are 14 residues in the CDR3. V dropped 5 bases and J dropped 4; count of bases not matched to a gene: 7. Germline V gives CDR1 MNHEY, CDR2 SMNVEV (reference sequence). The DNA of the CDR3 is TGTGCCAGCAGTGCCGCACAGGGGCGCACTGAAGCTTTCTTT. Encoded protein: CASSAAQGRTEAFF.

This chain connects TRBV6-1 to TRBJ2-1; 7 bases match TRBD1. The CDR3 runs to 15 residues. V shed 5 bases and J 0 bases; nucleotides not matched to a gene: 4. Germline values: CDR1 MNHNS, CDR2 SASEGT. CDR3 amino acids: CASSIQGSSYNEQFF. CDR3 DNA: TGTGCCAGCAGTATACAGGGGAGCTCCTACAATGAGCAGTTCTTC.

The chain's CDR3 is CASSEGRGSSYEQYF. In nucleotides, the CDR3 is TGTGCCAGCAGTGAAGGGAGAGGTAGCTCCTACGAGCAGTACTTC. The chain links TRBV25-1 to TRBJ2-7; perhaps TRBD2 as D (5 bases). The V gene's germline CDR1 is MGHDK and CDR2 SYGVNS. V gave up 2 bases and J gave up 0 bases, with 11 bases separating them. The CDR3 is 15 amino acids.

The chain uses TRBV9 and TRBJ1-1, with no clear D. Germline V gene sequence: CDR1 SGDLS, CDR2 YYNGEE. The V and J ends lost 4 bases and 3 bases respectively, with 13 bases between them. The CDR3 extends over 14 amino acids. The CDR3 loop reads CASSTGWAHTEAFF. CDR3 DNA: TGTGCCAGCAGCACCGGGTGGGCTCACACTGAAGCTTTCTTT.

The chain employs TRBV5-5 and TRBJ1-1, with unresolved D. Germline-derived CDR1 and CDR2 are SGHKS and YYEKEE (reference sequence). The V gene lost 4 bases and the J gene lost 2 bases, with 12 bases spanning the gap. The CDR3 has 14 residues. In nucleotides, the CDR3 is TGTGCCAGCAGCAGGTGGACGGCAAACACTGAAGCTTTCTTT. The encoded protein is CASSRWTANTEAFF.

The rearrangement links TRBV5-1 to TRBJ2-2, with D unclear. This CDR3 has 14 amino acids. Germline-derived CDR1 and CDR2 are SGHRS and YFSETQ. V was pared by 0 bases and J by 4 bases, with 7 bases between. CDR3 protein: CASSLGAGTGELFF. The CDR3 bases are TGCGCCAGCAGCTTGGGGGCCGGCACCGGGGAGCTGTTTTTT.

This clone was seen just once. V gene TRBV9 combines with J gene TRBJ1-1, with D perhaps matching TRBD1 (5 bases). Trimming removed 0 bases at V and 3 bases at J, with 9 bases between. This CDR3 is 14 amino acids long. Per germline, CDR1 SGDLS and CDR2 YYNGEE. The CDR3 nucleotides read TGTGCCAGCAGCGTAGCTCCGGGGCACACTGAAGCTTTCTTT. This gives the protein CASSVAPGHTEAFF.

The chain joins TRBV6-5 to TRBJ1-4, with no clear D. The germline V gene has CDR1 MNHEY and CDR2 SVGAGI. There are 14 residues in the CDR3. V was clipped by 5 bases and J by 0 bases, with 7 bases between them. CDR3 amino acids: CASSLLTTNEKLFF. The CDR3 DNA reads as TGTGCCAGCAGTCTTCTAACAACTAATGAAAAACTGTTTTTT.

The rearrangement links TRBV2 to TRBJ1-2; D remains unclear. The CDR3 is made up of 14 amino acids. Germline CDR1 SNHLY, CDR2 FYNNEI. V gave up 7 bases and J gave up 0 bases, with 12 bases separating them. The chain's CDR3 is CASTGEPSNYGYTF. CDR3 DNA: TGTGCCAGCACCGGGGAACCCTCTAACTATGGCTACACCTTC.

The chain joins TRBV5-1 to TRBJ2-7, with 8 bases that match TRBD1. Germline assignment: CDR1 SGHRS and CDR2 YFSETQ. Germline trimming cut 1 base from V and 3 bases from J; bases unmatched to any gene: 6. The CDR3 has 15 amino acids. The CDR3 is CASSLKGQVDYEQYF. In nucleotides, the CDR3 is TGCGCCAGCAGCTTGAAGGGACAGGTTGACTACGAGCAGTACTTC.

This chain links TRBV6-1 with TRBJ1-4; no clear D gene. Deletions cut 0 bases from V and 8 bases from J, with 7 bases between. This CDR3 is built from 13 residues. Germline values: CDR1 MNHNS, CDR2 SASEGT. CDR3 coding DNA: TGTGCCAGCAGTGAAGCGGGGAGGGAAAAACTGTTTTTT. Translation gives CASSEAGREKLFF.

The V call is TRBV2, the J call TRBJ2-2; D might be TRBD2 (6 bases). The germline gives CDR1 SNHLY, CDR2 FYNNEI. Trimming took 6 bases from V and 1 from J, leaving 9 bases between them. The CDR3 runs 14 residues. The CDR3: CASRLGLNTGELFF. DNA for the CDR3: TGTGCCAGCAGGCTGGGACTGAACACCGGGGAGCTGTTTTTT. Drawing the rest from reference TRBV2 and TRBJ2-2, the complete variable domain is EPEVTQTPSHQVTQMGQEVILRCVPISNHLYFYWYRQILGQKVEFLVSFYNNEISEKSEIFDDQFSVERPDGSNFTLKIRSTKLEDSAMYFCASRLGLNTGELFFGEGSRLTVL.

In DNA form, the CDR3 reads TGCGCCAGCAGCTTGGGGGATGCCTACAATGAGCAGTTCTTC. This translates into CASSLGDAYNEQFF. J is TRBJ2-1 and V is TRBV5-1; D is ambiguous. Trimming shortened V by 0 bases and J by 2 bases, and 6 bases separated the two germline ends. CDR3 length: 14 residues. Germline V gene sequence: CDR1 SGHRS, CDR2 YFSETQ.

This chain joins TRBV6-5 and TRBJ1-2, with D possibly TRBD1 on 6 matching bases. The germline V gene encodes CDR1 MNHEY and CDR2 SVGAGI. Trimming cost V 5 bases and J 7 bases, with 14 bases left between them. CDR3 size: 13 residues. CDR3 loop: CASSMQGTAGYTF. The CDR3 bases are TGTGCCAGCAGTATGCAGGGGACGGCTGGCTACACCTTC.